This T cell receptor (beta chain) was captured by sequencing in a study of T cells in Graves' hyperthyroidism and ophthalmopathy. The sample holds many counts of this clonotype. Its target is unknown. Patients were excluded for uncontrolled infection, other autoimmune disease, pregnancy or lactation. Findings of the study overall: The majority of expanded thyroid clonotypes above 0.001 also appeared in blood. The model forecast ophthalmopathy, anticipating it by a median roughly 6.5 months before onset.

Authors of the study amplified TCR beta CDR3 regions from RNA transcripts. Using the HTBI primer set, a first-round RT-PCR was run on the TCR CDR3. TCRdb called the multiplex PCR reads again in MiXCR, with one record for every CDR3 protein. Of 500,000 to 650,000 distinct CDR3 sequences in the sample, 40% to 50% were seen once. Sequencing input: peripheral blood or thyroid tissue (not recorded which). The TCR comes from an adult woman with Graves' disease, either hyperthyroidism or ophthalmopathy (not recorded which).

The CDR3 spells CSVEGTSTSSGNTIYF. The CDR3 bases are TGCAGCGTTGAAGGGACATCGACCAGCTCTGGAAACACCATATATTTT. The chain is built from TRBV29-1 and TRBJ1-3; a possible D gene is TRBD1 (5 bases). The germline gives CDR1 SQVTM, CDR2 ANQGSEA. Trimming took 1 base from V and 0 from J, leaving 13 bases between them. The CDR3 runs 16 residues.